This is a list of T cell receptor beta chains from one sample in a study of blood T cell repertoires in COVID-19. Profiled with immunoSEQ multiplex PCR; TCRdb holds only in-frame clones, not every one. This table has 250,000 to 350,000 clones, 65% to 85% appearing once. The sequencing input was peripheral blood. All receptors come from a person aged 65-85 years with COVID-19, enrolled during active disease. Both conserved end residues are part of each CDR3. The order of the fields is CDR3 protein, CDR3 DNA, J gene, D gene, clone size, CDR3 length, V gene. The D gene is left open where the match is weak. The listing skips clone size in some rows; elsewhere it reads once, few, many or a size class.

CATSLSGSPTEAFF | TGTGCCACCAGCCTATCAGGGTCTCCCACTGAAGCTTTCTTT | TRBJ1-1 | NA | NA | 14 | TRBV24-1
CASSARGGGPGANVLTF | TGTGCCAGCAGCGCCAGAGGAGGGGGCCCTGGGGCCAACGTCCTGACTTTC | TRBJ2-6 | NA | NA | 17 | TRBV9
CASSEQALAFF | TGTGCCAGTAGTGAACAGGCGTTGGCTTTCTTT | TRBJ1-1 | NA | once | 11 | TRBV19
CASTRGGVAPNEQFF | TGTGCCAGCACGCGGGGGGGGGTGGCCCCCAATGAGCAGTTCTTC | TRBJ2-1 | TRBD2 | NA | 15 | TRBV6-5
CASSLGASADTQYF | TGTGCCAGCAGCCTCGGCGCTAGCGCAGATACGCAGTATTTT | TRBJ2-3 | NA | NA | 14 | TRBV11-2
CASSLDLGQGGSPLHF | TGTGCCAGCAGCTTAGATCTCGGACAGGGAGGGTCACCCCTCCACTTT | TRBJ1-6 | TRBD1 | NA | 16 | TRBV11-2
CASSLLAAYNEQFF | TGTGCCAGCAGCCTCCTAGCGGCCTACAATGAGCAGTTCTTC | TRBJ2-1 | TRBD2 | NA | 14 | TRBV3-1/TRBV3-2
CAIGLAPQETQYF | TGTGCCATCGGGCTAGCCCCCCAAGAGACCCAGTACTTC | TRBJ2-5 | NA | NA | 13 | TRBV10-3
CASSSGTSSYNEQFF | TGCGCCAGCAGCTCCGGGACTAGTAGCTACAATGAGCAGTTCTTC | TRBJ2-1 | TRBD2 | NA | 15 | TRBV5-1
CASSPSGSQETQYF | TGTGCCAGTAGTCCGTCAGGGTCCCAAGAGACCCAGTACTTC | TRBJ2-5 | NA | NA | 14 | TRBV19
CASSQGEGSFLETQYF | TGTGCCAGCAGCCAAGGGGAGGGTAGCTTTTTGGAGACCCAGTACTTC | TRBJ2-5 | TRBD2 | NA | 16 | TRBV4-2
CASSVGQTYSGNTIYF | TGTGCCAGCAGCGTAGGACAGACTTACTCTGGAAACACCATATATTTT | TRBJ1-3 | NA | NA | 16 | TRBV9
CAWRSRGPLHF | TGTGCCTGGAGGAGCAGGGGACCCCTCCACTTT | TRBJ1-6 | NA | NA | 11 | TRBV30
CASSLRTGAIFTYEQYF | TGTGCCAGCAGCCTCAGGACAGGGGCAATATTTACCTACGAGCAGTACTTC | TRBJ2-7 | TRBD1 | NA | 17 | TRBV7-2
CASSLASSYYNEQFF | TGTGCCAGCAGCTTAGCAAGCTCGTACTACAATGAGCAGTTCTTC | TRBJ2-1 | NA | NA | 15 | TRBV7-2
CSVRRGRGTEAFF | TGCAGCGTGCGCAGGGGGCGGGGTACTGAAGCTTTCTTT | TRBJ1-1 | TRBD1 | NA | 13 | TRBV29-1
CASSPGQGLYEQYF | TGTGCCAGCAGCCCGGGACAGGGACTATACGAGCAGTACTTC | TRBJ2-7 | TRBD1 | NA | 14 | TRBV5-4
CASSQDWPGGITDTQYF | TGCGCCAGCAGCCAAGATTGGCCAGGGGGTATCACAGATACGCAGTATTTT | TRBJ2-3 | TRBD1 | NA | 17 | TRBV4-1
CASSPDRGTNEKLFF | TGTGCCAGCAGTCCCGACAGGGGAACTAATGAAAAACTGTTTTTT | TRBJ1-4 | TRBD1 | NA | 15 | TRBV2
CASGSQGGAVTGELFF | TGTGCCAGCGGGAGCCAAGGGGGCGCGGTCACCGGGGAGCTGTTTTTT | TRBJ2-2 | TRBD1 | NA | 16 | TRBV5-4
CASSLWQGAGQPQHF | TGTGCCAGCAGTTTATGGCAGGGGGCCGGGCAGCCCCAGCATTTT | TRBJ1-5 | TRBD1 | NA | 15 | TRBV28
CASSLAASPEAFF | TGTGCCAGCAGCTTAGCTGCGAGCCCTGAAGCTTTCTTT | TRBJ1-1 | NA | NA | 13 | TRBV7-9
CASSTYGLAGVDEQYF | TGTGCCAGCAGCACCTACGGACTAGCGGGAGTAGACGAGCAGTACTTC | TRBJ2-7 | TRBD2 | NA | 16 | TRBV9
CASSSAGAHGYTF | TGTGCCAGCAGCTCCGCTGGGGCCCATGGCTACACCTTC | TRBJ1-2 | NA | few | 13 | TRBV11-2
CASSSGHYEQYF | TGCGCCAGCAGCTCGGGACACTACGAGCAGTACTTC | TRBJ2-7 | NA | NA | 12 | TRBV5-1
CASSPRLGGYTF | TGTGCCAGCAGCCCCCGACTCGGTGGCTACACCTTC | TRBJ1-2 | NA | once | 12 | TRBV3-1/TRBV3-2
CASSQGLRSGHEKLFF | TGCGCCAGCAGCCAAGGTTTACGGTCCGGTCATGAAAAACTGTTTTTT | TRBJ1-4 | NA | NA | 16 | TRBV4-1
CASSRGQGYQPQHF | TGTGCCAGCAGCCGGGGACAGGGATATCAGCCCCAGCATTTT | TRBJ1-5 | TRBD1 | NA | 14 | TRBV3-1/TRBV3-2